This TCR beta chain was recovered during a study of T cells in Graves' hyperthyroidism and ophthalmopathy. Investigators excluded patients with uncontrolled infection, other autoimmune disease, pregnancy or lactation. With respect to this clonotype: What it binds is unknown.

Authors of the study amplified TCR beta CDR3 regions from RNA transcripts. The TCR CDR3 was amplified in a first-round RT-PCR using the HTBI primer set. TCRdb re-called the multiplex PCR reads through MiXCR, storing one row per CDR3 protein. The table has around 620,000 distinct CDR3 sequences, about 43% seen once; the top ten hold around 19%. The germline gives CDR1 SGHVS, CDR2 FQNEAQ. The CDR3 loop spans 13 amino acids. With 4 bases removed from V and 9 bases from J, the gap between germline ends came to 13 bases. Whole-study results and caveats: Progression to ophthalmopathy was predicted a median of approximately 6.4 months early.

The sequence derives from an adult woman with Graves' disease, either hyperthyroidism or ophthalmopathy (not recorded which). V and J are TRBV7-8 and TRBJ1-5, with D possibly being TRBD1 (5 bases). Sequenced: peripheral blood or thyroid tissue (not recorded which). CDR3 region: CASSSREYRPQHF. The CDR3, as DNA: TGTGCCAGCAGCTCCAGGGAATATCGGCCCCAGCATTTT.